This T cell receptor (beta chain) was obtained from a study of T-cell reconstitution after alpha-beta-depleted transplantation in children. From germline, CDR1 is MNHNS and CDR2 SASEGT. The trim removed 6 bases at V and 4 bases at J, leaving 12 bases unmatched. There are 15 residues in the CDR3. Unique molecular identifiers featured in how the TCRbeta library was prepared. TCRdb ran MiXCR on the PCR reads and lists one entry per CDR3 protein. The sample yields 490,000 or so distinct CDR3 sequences, around 12% seen once. The genes are TRBV6-1 and TRBJ2-7, with 7 nucleotides matching TRBD1. Source: PBMCs from the stem cell graft donor, taken from the stem cell graft. The origin of this receptor is a human donor who donated a stem cell graft to a child with combined immunodeficiency. The CDR3 DNA follows: TGTGCCAGCAGCAGAATCCCGGGACAGCTATACGAGCAGTACTTC. Translated, it gives CASSRIPGQLYEQYF.